This T cell receptor (beta chain) is drawn from a study of CD8+ T cells in alopecia areata. On the study more broadly: Each day, treated patients took oral tofacitinib twice, at 5 to 10 mg per dose. Study-wide findings and caveats: Compared with normal scalp, lesional scalp had higher clonality and more expanded CD8+ clones.

Alopecia areata patients had lesional scalp punch biopsies and peripheral blood taken from them. The authors sorted CD4+ and CD8+ T cells from PBMCs. A word on this clone: Its antigen remains unidentified.

Once RNA had been extracted, it was reverse transcribed into cDNA to act as the sequencing template. The table came from immunoSEQ multiplex PCR; TCRdb's copy has only in-frame clones and leaves some out. The data hold 110,000 to 150,000 clones, with roughly 53% observed a single time. Trimming removed 4 bases at V and 5 bases at J, with 17 bases between. Germline CDR1 MNHEY, CDR2 SVGAGI. The CDR3 has 15 residues. The specimen was CD4+ T cells sorted from blood, collected at week 0. The chain is built from TRBV6-5 and TRBJ1-2, with a weak D call TRBD1 (5 bases). This receptor was taken from a human donor with alopecia areata. The CDR3 coding sequence is TGTGCCAGCAGTTCGCCCGGGGACGGAGGATATGGCTACACCTTC. Translated, it gives CASSSPGDGGYGYTF.